The next 19 T cell receptor beta chains were all read from a single sample in a study of T cells after yellow fever vaccination. TCRdb redid the calling of the 5' RACE reads with MiXCR, one entry per CDR3 protein. This repertoire shows 100,000 to 150,000 distinct CDR3 sequences, almost 9% found once; its top ten account for roughly 40%. The sample here was CD8+ T cells sorted from PBMCs, taken on the day of the yellow fever booster vaccination. All receptors derive from a man aged 18 to 29 who received the YFV17D yellow fever vaccine.

The sample holds many counts of this clonotype. The chain carries TRBV7-8 and TRBJ1-5; D gene ambiguous. V lost 2 bases, J lost 0 bases, and 11 bases lay in between. In germline, CDR1 is SGHVS, CDR2 FQNEAQ. The CDR3 length is 16 residues. This CDR3 reads CASSLREVDSNQPQHF. CDR3 DNA: TGTGCCAGCAGCTTAAGGGAGGTGGATAGCAATCAGCCCCAGCATTTT.

This clonotype was observed a handful of times. This chain joins TRBV4-1 and TRBJ1-3; D is undetermined. Per germline, CDR1 MGHRA and CDR2 YSYEKL. V lost 1 base and J lost 0, with 10 bases in between. This CDR3 contains 16 residues. The CDR3 coding sequence is TGCGCCAGCAGCCAAGGATTAGTAGACTCTGGAAACACCATATATTTT. Protein product: CASSQGLVDSGNTIYF.

This chain uses TRBV27 with TRBJ1-5; D perhaps matches TRBD1 (5 bases). Germline V gene lookup returns CDR1 MNHEY and CDR2 SMNVEV (reference sequence). V dropped 6 bases and J dropped 7 bases, with 16 bases sitting between them. The CDR3 covers 14 residues. The CDR3 nucleotides read TGTGCCAGCAGGGAGATTGGGGGGGGACAGCCCCAGCATTTT. It encodes CASREIGGGQPQHF.

This clonotype was counted between two and nine times. The chain carries TRBV7-6 and TRBJ1-2, with a tentative D call TRBD1 (5 bases). The CDR3 has 18 amino acids. Germline V gives CDR1 SGHVS, CDR2 FNYEAQ. Between the trimmed V and J ends, which lost 5 bases and 6 bases, there was a span of 28 bases. CDR3 coding DNA: TGTGCCAGCAGCCGCCAATTAAAGCCTACAGGTGGGGTGGATGGCTACACCTTC. Its translation is CASSRQLKPTGGVDGYTF.

This clonotype was detected only a few times. This CDR3 reads CASSSAGGLNEQFF. CDR3 nucleotide sequence: TGCGCCAGCAGCTCAGCGGGGGGACTCAATGAGCAGTTCTTC. The rearrangement joins TRBV5-1 to TRBJ2-1; TRBD2 matches at 9 bases. The germline gives CDR1 SGHRS, CDR2 YFSETQ. V lost 3 bases to trimming and J lost 6 bases; unmatched junction nucleotides: 4. This CDR3 has 14 amino acids.

This clonotype was detected a few times. The chain links TRBV7-9 to TRBJ2-1; 7 bases line up with TRBD1. Germline V gene lookup returns CDR1 SEHNR and CDR2 FQNEAQ (reference sequence). CDR3 size: 15 residues. V shed 6 bases, J shed 7 bases, and the junction held 12 bases outside the gene matches. Written as DNA, the CDR3 is TGTGCCAGCAGGAGTCGGGACAGCTCCTTTAATGAGCAGTTCTTC. Protein product: CASRSRDSSFNEQFF.

This clonotype has ten or more counts. The chain carries TRBV12-3 or TRBV12-4 and TRBJ1-1, with D possibly TRBD1 on 6 matching bases. Trimming cost V 3 bases and J 1 base, with 9 bases left between them. The CDR3 runs 14 residues. The CDR3 region has the DNA TGTGCCAGCAGTTTGGGACACCCGAACACTGAAGCTTTCTTT. It is translated as CASSLGHPNTEAFF.

The chain combines TRBV9 with TRBJ2-1, with 8 bases lining up with TRBD2. The trim removed 4 bases at V and 6 bases at J, leaving 12 bases unmatched. This CDR3 has 16 residues. Germline CDR1 SGDLS, CDR2 YYNGEE. CDR3: CASSPRSGGALNEQFF. The CDR3 DNA sequence: TGTGCCAGCAGCCCCCGTTCCGGGGGGGCGCTCAATGAGCAGTTCTTC.

This clonotype turned up a few times. The chain has TRBV5-1 and TRBJ2-1, with 10 nucleotides matching TRBD1. The CDR3 is made up of 18 amino acids. Germline V lookup: CDR1 SGHRS, CDR2 YFSETQ. Germline trimming cut 1 base from V and 8 bases from J; bases unmatched to any gene: 15. The CDR3 loop is CASSLRSLTGGLWDEQFF. The CDR3 DNA follows: TGCGCCAGCAGCTTGAGGAGCCTGACAGGGGGCCTTTGGGATGAGCAGTTCTTC.

At least ten counts were recorded for this clonotype. CDR3 in amino acids: CASSPSTGNYGYTF. In nucleotides, the CDR3 is TGTGCCAGCAGTCCCTCGACAGGGAACTATGGCTACACCTTC. This chain uses TRBV6-5 with TRBJ1-2, with TRBD1 identical over 7 bases. The CDR3 covers 14 residues. The J segment lost 2 bases and the V segment lost 5 bases, leaving 5 bases of the junction unmatched. Germline loops: CDR1 MNHEY, CDR2 SVGAGI.

This clonotype was recorded a few times. The chain is built from TRBV6-2 or TRBV6-3 and TRBJ2-7, with 8 bases aligning to TRBD1. Germline CDR1 is MNHEY and CDR2 is SVGEGT. CDR3 length: 15 residues. The trim removed 10 bases at V and 2 bases at J, leaving 13 bases unmatched. The CDR3 DNA reads as TGTGCCACCTCCGACCCAGACAGGGGTCCCTACGAGCAGTACTTC. This gives the protein CATSDPDRGPYEQYF.

The chain has TRBV4-3 and TRBJ2-7, with TRBD1 identical over 7 bases. This CDR3 is built from 17 residues. The germline V gene encodes CDR1 LGHNA and CDR2 YSLEER. J gave up 4 bases and V 3 bases, and 15 bases lay outside the gene matches. The CDR3 DNA reads TGCGCCAGCAGCCATGTCCCCCCCCGACAGGGAGATTACGAGCAGTACTTC. Translation gives CASSHVPPRQGDYEQYF.

This chain links TRBV29-1 with TRBJ2-1; perhaps TRBD2 as D (6 bases). V lost 4 bases, J lost 12 bases, and 16 bases lay in between. The CDR3 has 12 amino acids. Germline loops: CDR1 SQVTM, CDR2 ANQGSEA. DNA of the CDR3: TGCAGCGTTGCCGGGACTGGTGATTCGCAGTTCTTC. This encodes CSVAGTGDSQFF.

This clonotype has ten or more counts. The gene calls are TRBV4-1 and TRBJ1-5; D might be TRBD1 (5 bases). The V end was cut by 0 bases, the J end by 4 bases, with 10 bases between. The germline V gene encodes CDR1 MGHRA and CDR2 YSYEKL. This CDR3 region has 15 residues. CDR3 DNA: TGCGCCAGCAGCCAAGATCAGGGAAGTAATCAGCCCCAGCATTTT. Translated, it gives CASSQDQGSNQPQHF.

The chain combines TRBV6-6 with TRBJ2-3; 10 nucleotides line up with TRBD2. The CDR3 totals 15 residues. The V segment lost 5 bases and the J segment 4 bases; nucleotides outside the gene matches: 6. Per the germline V gene, CDR1 is MNHNY and CDR2 is SVGAGI (reference sequence). The CDR3 DNA is TGTGCCAGCAGTAGAGCGGGGGGGCTCGCAGATACGCAGTATTTT. Translating gives CASSRAGGLADTQYF.

The CDR3 reads CASSPEGGTDTDTQYF. The CDR3 coding sequence is TGTGCCAGCAGCCCCGAGGGCGGGACGGACACAGATACGCAGTATTTT. The chain couples TRBV7-9 to TRBJ2-3; a weak D match, TRBD2 (6 bases). The germline CDR1 and CDR2 sequences are SEHNR and FQNEAQ (reference sequence). V was cut by 5 bases and J by 2 bases, with 17 bases left in between. The CDR3 loop spans 16 amino acids.

This clonotype was found a few times. The rearrangement joins TRBV19 to TRBJ1-5; possible D gene TRBD1, 5 bases. CDR3 length: 13 residues. Per the germline V gene, CDR1 is LNHDA and CDR2 is SQIVND (reference sequence). V lost 3 bases, J lost 3 bases, and 6 bases lay in between. DNA for the CDR3: TGTGCCAGTAGTATCGGGGCCAATCAGCCCCAGCATTTT. Translated: CASSIGANQPQHF. The full variable domain, with the rest looked up from reference TRBV19 and TRBJ1-5, is DGGITQSPKYLFRKEGQNVTLSCEQNLNHDAMYWYRQDPGQGLRLIYYSQIVNDFQKGDIAEGYSVSREKKESFPLTVTSAQKNPTAFYLCASSIGANQPQHFGDGTRLSIL.

This clonotype was observed at least ten times. One end of the junction is discordant with germline, which a read error may explain. The gene calls are TRBV4-1 and TRBJ2-1, with 16 positions matching TRBD2. Germline V gene lookup returns CDR1 MGHRA and CDR2 YSYEKL. The CDR3 is 14 amino acids. CDR3: CASSEGTSGGGRLF. CDR3 in DNA: TGCGCCAGCAGCGAAGGGACTAGCGGGGGGGGTCGGCTCTTC.

The chain has TRBV30 and TRBJ2-7; 7 bases map to TRBD1. The J segment lost 3 bases and the V segment lost 4 bases, leaving 3 bases of the junction unmatched. CDR1 is GTSNPN, CDR2 SVGIG, per germline (reference sequence). This CDR3 is 12 amino acids long. This chain's CDR3 is CAWMGQNYEQYF. DNA for the CDR3: TGTGCCTGGATGGGACAGAACTACGAGCAGTACTTC. The variable domain in full, completed from reference TRBV30 and TRBJ2-7, reads SQTIHQWPATLVQPVGSPLSLECTVEGTSNPNLYWYRQAAGRGLQLLFYSVGIGQISSEVPQNLSASRPQDRQFILSSKKLLLSDSGFYLCAWMGQNYEQYFGPGTRLTVT.